The 27 T cell receptor beta chains below come from one sample, sequenced in a study of beta chain features in type 1 diabetes. Study outcomes and limitations: All four CD4+ subsets of Type 1 diabetes patients contained TCRB CDR3s that were moderately but significantly shorter.

No antigen has been identified for these receptors. Expressed TCRB transcripts were sequenced after all isolated RNA was converted to cDNA. Clones were read by immunoSEQ multiplex PCR, and TCRdb kept only the in-frame ones, dropping some. Of about 260,000 clones in the sample, about 20% were seen once. Sequences were obtained from naive CD4+ T cells from blood. These receptors all stem from a woman in her forties with type 1 diabetes.

This clone was observed a handful of times. The rearrangement joins TRBV9 to TRBJ2-7; tentatively, D is TRBD1 (5 bases). This CDR3 has 15 residues. Germline CDR1 and CDR2: SGDLS and YYNGEE. V dropped 1 base and J dropped 2 bases, with 13 bases sitting between them. Here the CDR3 reads CASSVWAGLAYEQYF. CDR3 DNA sequence: TGTGCCAGCAGCGTATGGGCAGGGCTAGCCTACGAGCAGTACTTC.

The CDR3 DNA follows: TGTGCCAGCAGCCCCAGCGGGACATCGGTCAGGGATCAGTACTTC. Protein product: CASSPSGTSVRDQYF. The chain joins TRBV9 to TRBJ2-4, with a possible D match to TRBD2 (7 bases). This CDR3 contains 15 residues. V lost 4 bases, J lost 12 bases, and 23 bases lay in between. Germline V gene lookup returns CDR1 SGDLS and CDR2 YYNGEE.

This clone was detected a few times. This chain joins TRBV6-5 and TRBJ2-7; D unresolved. V lost 1 base and J lost 2, with 9 bases in between. Germline V lookup: CDR1 MNHEY, CDR2 SVGAGI. The CDR3 extends over 14 amino acids. CDR3 protein: CASSYWAETYEQYF. The CDR3 DNA is TGTGCCAGCAGTTACTGGGCAGAGACCTACGAGCAGTACTTC.

This rearrangement joins TRBV15 to TRBJ1-1, with D unclear. Per germline, CDR1 LNHNV and CDR2 YYDKDF (reference sequence). This CDR3 has 14 residues. Trimming stripped 0 bases from V and 4 bases from J, with 9 bases between. The chain's CDR3 is CATSRDRSSTEAFF. In nucleotides, the CDR3 is TGTGCCACCAGCAGAGACCGCTCGAGCACTGAAGCTTTCTTT.

The J gene is TRBJ2-1, the V gene TRBV30, with 7 nucleotides matching TRBD2. V lost 7 bases, J lost 5 bases, and 5 bases stayed unmatched. The germline CDR1 and CDR2 sequences are GTSNPN and SVGIG (reference sequence). The CDR3 extends over 12 amino acids. CDR3 protein: CASLAPNNEQFF. The DNA for the CDR3 is TGTGCCTCACTAGCGCCCAACAATGAGCAGTTCTTC.

This clone was counted a few times. The V and J genes are TRBV18 and TRBJ2-5; 9 bases agree with TRBD2. There are 16 residues in the CDR3. The ends lost 1 base at V and 1 base at J; junction bases unmatched: 4. Germline CDR1 and CDR2: KGHSH and LQKENI. Here the CDR3 reads CASSPRPSGTQETQYF. For the CDR3, the DNA is TGTGCCAGCTCACCACGCCCTAGCGGGACCCAAGAGACCCAGTACTTC.

The DNA for the CDR3 is TGCGCCAGCAGCTTGAGAGGGACAGGGGTGGACAATGAGCAGTTCTTC. It codes for CASSLRGTGVDNEQFF. V gene TRBV5-1 combines with J gene TRBJ2-1, with 10 bases matching TRBD1. V lost 1 base, J lost 5 bases, and 6 bases stayed unmatched. The CDR3 has 16 amino acids. CDR1 is SGHRS, CDR2 YFSETQ, per germline.

The chain combines TRBV29-1 with TRBJ2-1, with 11 bases aligning to TRBD2. V was pared by 5 bases and J by 3 bases, with 3 bases of the junction left unmatched. Germline V lookup: CDR1 SQVTM, CDR2 ANQGSEA. This CDR3 contains 14 residues. The CDR3 here is CSVPGLADYNEQFF. The CDR3 region has the DNA TGCAGCGTTCCGGGACTAGCGGACTACAATGAGCAGTTCTTC.

The rearrangement links TRBV18 to TRBJ2-3, with 9 bases identical to TRBD1. Germline assignment: CDR1 KGHSH and CDR2 LQKENI. The CDR3 has 17 residues. The junction had 11 bases not matched to a gene; V was cut back by 3 bases and J by 4 bases. The CDR3 here is CASSPVPGQGGPDTQYF. CDR3 coding DNA: TGTGCCAGCTCACCCGTACCGGGACAGGGTGGGCCAGATACGCAGTATTTT.

The chain employs TRBV28 and TRBJ1-2; D not certain. CDR1 and CDR2 from the germline V gene are MDHEN and SYDVKM. V lost 6 bases and J lost 5, with 10 bases in between. The CDR3 is 12 amino acids. CDR3 coding DNA: TGTGCCAGCAGCACTTCTTTTTATGGCTACACCTTC. It yields the protein CASSTSFYGYTF.

This clone came up a few times. As DNA, the CDR3 is TGTGCCAGCAGCGTAGGTCCGGGGGGAGGTAACCAGCCCCAGCATTTT. This gives the protein CASSVGPGGGNQPQHF. This sequence joins TRBV9 and TRBJ1-5; a possible D gene is TRBD1 (5 bases). Germline V gives CDR1 SGDLS, CDR2 YYNGEE. V was shortened by 0 bases and J by 7 bases, with 17 bases between the two germline ends. The CDR3 contains 16 residues.

V and J are TRBV7-9 and TRBJ2-1; the D is unclear. The CDR3 spans 13 residues. The germline gives CDR1 SEHNR, CDR2 FQNEAQ (reference sequence). Deletions cut 4 bases from V and 7 bases from J, with 11 bases between. CDR3 protein: CASSWAVGNEQFF. CDR3 nucleotides: TGTGCCAGCAGCTGGGCCGTTGGGAATGAGCAGTTCTTC.

This clone was seen only a few times. V usage is TRBV5-1 and J usage is TRBJ2-1; 9 bases line up with TRBD2. Germline V CDR1 and CDR2: SGHRS, YFSETQ. CDR3 length: 16 amino acids. Losses at the gene ends were 6 bases for V and 0 bases for J; bases not matched to a gene: 7. CDR3 residues: CASTPHSGSSYNEQFF. The CDR3 DNA is TGCGCCAGCACTCCGCATAGCGGGAGCTCCTACAATGAGCAGTTCTTC.

This clone was counted between two and nine times. At the DNA level, this CDR3 is encoded by other sequences in the same sample as well. The chain uses TRBV5-1 and TRBJ1-1; 7 positions match TRBD1. The CDR3 is 13 residues long. Germline CDR1 and CDR2: SGHRS and YFSETQ. V shed 5 bases and J 3 bases; nucleotides not matched to a gene: 4. The CDR3: CASSPDRDTEAFF. The CDR3 nucleotides are TGCGCCAGCAGTCCCGACAGGGACACTGAAGCTTTCTTT.

This clone was found a few times. The CDR3 spells CASGGTDQPQHF. As DNA, the CDR3 is TGTGCCAGCGGCGGTACCGATCAGCCCCAGCATTTT. V gene TRBV2 combines with J gene TRBJ1-5, with D unresolved. The V gene lost 8 bases and the J gene lost 5 bases, with 10 bases spanning the gap. CDR1 is SNHLY, CDR2 FYNNEI, per germline. The CDR3 has 12 amino acids.

This clone was counted only a few times. The chain has TRBV29-1 and TRBJ2-1; weak D call: TRBD1 (6 bases). Trimming cost V 3 bases and J 0 bases, with 12 bases left between them. The germline CDR1 and CDR2 sequences are SQVTM and ANQGSEA. This CDR3 comprises 15 residues. The DNA for the CDR3 is TGCAGCGTTGACGGAAGGGGGAGCTCCTACAATGAGCAGTTCTTC. Translation gives CSVDGRGSSYNEQFF.

This clone appeared a few times. The chain has TRBV9 and TRBJ2-3, with 7 bases that match TRBD2. The trim removed 0 bases at V and 0 bases at J, leaving 7 bases unmatched. Per germline, CDR1 SGDLS and CDR2 YYNGEE. The CDR3 sequence is 17 residues long. The CDR3 DNA sequence: TGTGCCAGCAGCGTAGAGGCAAACGGGGGGAGCACAGATACGCAGTATTTT. It codes for CASSVEANGGSTDTQYF.

V usage is TRBV5-4 and J usage is TRBJ2-1, with 8 bases that match TRBD1. This CDR3 is built from 15 residues. Germline-derived CDR1 and CDR2 are SGHNT and YYREEE (reference sequence). The J segment lost 5 bases and the V segment lost 2 bases, leaving 6 bases of the junction unmatched. CDR3 region: CASSLGQGANNEQFF. In nucleotides, the CDR3 is TGTGCCAGCAGCTTAGGGCAGGGGGCAAACAATGAGCAGTTCTTC. The variable domain in full, completed from reference TRBV5-4 and TRBJ2-1, reads ETGVTQSPTHLIKTRGQQVTLRCSSQSGHNTVSWYQQALGQGPQFIFQYYREEENGRGNFPPRFSGLQFPNYSSELNVNALELDDSALYLCASSLGQGANNEQFFGPGTRLTVL.

The CDR3 reads CASSLGTLNTEAFF. The CDR3 region has the DNA TGTGCCAGCAGTCTGGGGACACTCAACACTGAAGCTTTCTTT. The chain is built from TRBV2 and TRBJ1-1; D possibly corresponds to TRBD1 (6 bases). CDR1 and CDR2 (germline): SNHLY, FYNNEI. The CDR3 has 14 amino acids. Trimming took 5 bases from V and 2 from J, leaving 12 bases between them.

This chain joins TRBV9 and TRBJ1-3, with 10 nucleotides matching TRBD1. Germline CDR1 reads SGDLS; CDR2 reads YYNGEE. The CDR3 sequence is 15 residues long. Trimming cost V 4 bases and J 7 bases; bases outside gene matches: 8. The CDR3 reads CASSSRQGARNTIYF. CDR3 coding DNA: TGTGCCAGCAGCTCCCGACAGGGGGCTAGGAACACCATATATTTT.

There are a few counts of this clone. This sequence joins TRBV5-4 and TRBJ1-2; 7 nucleotides align to TRBD1. Trimming took 1 base from V and 4 from J; bases not matched to a gene: 16. The CDR3 runs 18 residues. Germline V gene data show CDR1 as SGHNT and CDR2 as YYREEE (reference sequence). The CDR3 region has the DNA TGTGCCAGCAGCTTGCCTCCGGGACAGAGACCATCATTCTATGGCTACACCTTC. Protein sequence: CASSLPPGQRPSFYGYTF.

There are a few counts of this clone. V is TRBV5-4 and J is TRBJ2-2; 9 positions match TRBD2. The CDR3 sequence is 15 residues long. Germline CDR1 SGHNT, CDR2 YYREEE (reference sequence). V was pared by 3 bases and J by 3 bases, with 3 bases of the junction left unmatched. The CDR3 here is CASSSLAGDTGELFF. CDR3 DNA: TGTGCCAGCAGCTCATTAGCGGGAGACACCGGGGAGCTGTTTTTT.

The chain has TRBV6-5 and TRBJ2-4, with D perhaps matching TRBD2 (6 bases). Trimming removed 11 bases from V and 6 bases from J, with 14 bases in between. The CDR3 has 12 residues. Per the germline V gene, CDR1 is MNHEY and CDR2 is SVGAGI. This chain's CDR3 is CASTGLSNIQYF. The CDR3 DNA is TGTGCCTCCACAGGACTATCAAACATTCAGTACTTC.

V usage is TRBV2 and J usage is TRBJ2-1, with TRBD1 matching over 10 bases. CDR1 and CDR2 (germline): SNHLY, FYNNEI. CDR3 length: 15 residues. J was trimmed by 4 bases and V by 3 bases; bases with no gene match: 3. In DNA form, the CDR3 reads TGTGCCAGCAGTGACCGGGACAGGGGTTACAATGAGCAGTTCTTC. As protein: CASSDRDRGYNEQFF.

The chain carries TRBV6-6 and TRBJ2-7; 7 bases line up with TRBD1. This CDR3 region has 13 residues. J lost 4 bases, V lost 2 bases, and 2 bases had no gene match. CDR1 and CDR2 (germline): MNHNY, SVGAGI (reference sequence). In nucleotides, the CDR3 is TGTGCCAGCAGTTACGCAGGGGGTTACGAGCAGTACTTC. Translated, it gives CASSYAGGYEQYF.

The V gene is TRBV7-9, the J gene TRBJ1-5; D perhaps matches TRBD1 (5 bases). The CDR3 sequence is 17 residues long. Germline assignment: CDR1 SEHNR and CDR2 FQNEAQ (reference sequence). Trimming took 5 bases from V and 5 from J, leaving 22 bases between them. DNA of the CDR3: TGTGCCAGCAGCCCCGCTCTTAGGCAGGGTATTGATCAGCCCCAGCATTTT. Translating gives CASSPALRQGIDQPQHF. The whole variable domain, remainder taken from reference TRBV7-9 and TRBJ1-5, is DTGVSQNPRHKITKRGQNVTFRCDPISEHNRLYWYRQTLGQGPEFLTYFQNEAQLEKSRLLSDRFSAERPKGSFSTLEIQRTEQGDSAMYLCASSPALRQGIDQPQHFGDGTRLSIL.

The rearrangement joins TRBV7-3 to TRBJ1-1; no reliable D call. Trimming took 5 bases from V and 0 from J, leaving 13 bases between them. The CDR3 is 15 residues long. Germline values: CDR1 SGHTA, CDR2 FQGTGA. In DNA form, the CDR3 reads TGTGCCAGCAGCCGTACTGGAGAGATGAACACTGAAGCTTTCTTT. Amino acid sequence: CASSRTGEMNTEAFF.